Listed below are T cell receptor beta chains from one sample, sequenced in a study of cytomegalovirus exposure and HLA in healthy donors. Clones were sequenced by immunoSEQ multiplex PCR, and TCRdb holds only the in-frame ones, with some missing. The table has some 120,000 clones, 82% seen once; the top ten hold about 11%. The source material was PBMCs. The origin of the receptors is a male donor in good health and CMV-seropositive. The CDR3 runs from the conserved cysteine through the conserved F or W. The D gene is left open where the match is weak. The listing skips clone size in some rows; elsewhere it reads once, few, many or a size class.

>TRBJ1-1|TRBV19|TRBD1|14|NA
CASSTVPGQAEAFF
TGTGCCAGTAGTACCGTCCCGGGACAGGCTGAAGCTTTCTTT
>TRBJ2-1|TRBV18|TRBD1|18|NA
CASSPLFARQGRRNEQFF
TGTGCCAGCTCACCACTTTTCGCACGACAGGGCAGGAGAAATGAGCAGTTCTTC
>TRBJ1-1|TRBV28|TRBD1|16|NA
CASSPPLGQAVTEAFF
TGTGCCAGCAGCCCTCCCCTCGGACAGGCGGTCACTGAAGCTTTCTTT
>TRBJ2-7|TRBV27|TRBD2|15|NA
CASSLSGVDSYEQYF
TGTGCCAGCAGCCTTAGCGGGGTCGACTCCTACGAGCAGTACTTC
>TRBJ2-3|TRBV7-2|NA|18|NA
CASSLRAAGSRQGDTQYF
TGTGCCAGCAGCTTAAGGGCGGCCGGTAGCCGCCAGGGGGATACGCAGTATTTT
>TRBJ2-7|TRBV19|TRBD1|14|NA
CASRETGSPYEQYF
TGTGCCAGTAGGGAGACAGGGAGCCCCTACGAGCAGTACTTC
>TRBJ1-1|TRBV18|NA|15|NA
CASSPPGLRNTEAFF
TGTGCCAGCTCACCGCCGGGACTCCGGAACACTGAAGCTTTCTTT
>TRBJ1-3|TRBV7-9|NA|8|few
CSSPKIDF
TGTTCCAGCCCCAAAATAGATTTT
>TRBJ2-7|TRBV6-1|NA|13|once
CASGRNRPYEQYF
TGTGCCAGCGGGAGGAACAGACCCTACGAGCAGTACTTC
>TRBJ2-3|TRBV27|NA|12|NA
CASRAVGDTQYF
TGTGCCAGCAGGGCTGTCGGGGATACGCAGTATTTT
>TRBJ2-1|TRBV7-9|TRBD2|16|NA
CASSGPLAVTYNEQFF
TGTGCCAGCAGCGGGCCACTAGCGGTGACCTACAATGAGCAGTTCTTC
>TRBJ1-2|TRBV4-3|NA|13|NA
CASSQALGRGYTF
TGCGCCAGCAGCCAAGCCCTGGGGAGAGGCTACACCTTC
>TRBJ2-7|TRBV6-6|NA|15|NA
CASSYLRQALYEQYF
TGTGCCAGCAGTTACTTAAGACAAGCCCTATACGAGCAGTACTTC
>TRBJ2-3|TRBV7-3|TRBD2|15|NA
CASSKLASSTDTQYF
TGTGCCAGCAGCAAACTAGCGTCGAGCACAGATACGCAGTATTTT
>TRBJ2-7|TRBV5-4|TRBD2|14|NA
CASSSAGGPYEQYF
TGTGCCAGCAGCTCAGCGGGAGGGCCCTACGAGCAGTACTTC
>TRBJ2-1|TRBV5-4|NA|17|NA
CASSSGWSRQVGNEQFF
TGTGCCAGCAGCTCGGGCTGGAGTAGACAGGTCGGCAATGAGCAGTTCTTC
>TRBJ1-5|TRBV28|NA|14|once
CASSLGGDGQPQHF
TGTGCCAGCAGTTTAGGAGGAGATGGTCAGCCCCAGCATTTT
>TRBJ1-4|TRBV28|TRBD1|17|NA
CASSLGQGKGGDEKLFF
TGTGCCAGCAGTTTGGGACAGGGGAAAGGCGGTGATGAAAAACTGTTTTTT
>TRBJ2-5|TRBV9|NA|14|NA
CASSVAKGQETQYF
TGTGCCAGCAGCGTAGCTAAGGGGCAAGAGACCCAGTACTTC